This T cell receptor beta chain was identified in a study of blood T cell repertoires in COVID-19. Per the original data handling: Reference gene primer amplification gave estimated nucleated cell counts. Repertoires were generated with immunoSEQ multiplex PCR, while TCRdb's copy carries only in-frame clones and drops some. The V and J calls and the clone size are those of that table, but D and trimming were determined from the DNA. The sample holds some 270,000 clones, under 95% seen once. Germline V lookup: CDR1 MDHEN, CDR2 SYDVKM. Trimming left V 4 bases short and J 4 bases short, with 5 bases between. The CDR3 length is 12 residues. Enrollees, roughly 18 to 90 years old, lived in 24 US areas.

This TCR was recovered from a man aged 40-50 years who had been exposed to COVID-19. Sequencing was carried out using PBMCs or T cells enriched from blood (not recorded which). The rearrangement uses TRBV28 and TRBJ1-3; no definite D call. In nucleotides, the CDR3 is TGTGCCAGCAGTTCGGGGGGAAACACCATATATTTT. Its translation: CASSSGGNTIYF.